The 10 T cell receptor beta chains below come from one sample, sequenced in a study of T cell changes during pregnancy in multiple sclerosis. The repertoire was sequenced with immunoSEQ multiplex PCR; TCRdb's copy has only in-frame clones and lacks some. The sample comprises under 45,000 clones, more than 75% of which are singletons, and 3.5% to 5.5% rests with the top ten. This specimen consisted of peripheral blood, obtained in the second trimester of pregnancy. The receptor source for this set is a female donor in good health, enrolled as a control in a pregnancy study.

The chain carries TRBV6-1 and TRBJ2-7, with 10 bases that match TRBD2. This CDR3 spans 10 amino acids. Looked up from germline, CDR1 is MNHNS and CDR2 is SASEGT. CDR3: CAGLAYEQYF. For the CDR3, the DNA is TGTGCGGGACTAGCGTACGAGCAGTACTTC.

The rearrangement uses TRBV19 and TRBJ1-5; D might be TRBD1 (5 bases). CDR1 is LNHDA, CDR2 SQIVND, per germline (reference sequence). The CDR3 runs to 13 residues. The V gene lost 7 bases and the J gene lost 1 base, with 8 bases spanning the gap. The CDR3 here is CASNKGSNQPQHF. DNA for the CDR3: TGTGCCAGTAATAAGGGGAGCAATCAGCCCCAGCATTTT.

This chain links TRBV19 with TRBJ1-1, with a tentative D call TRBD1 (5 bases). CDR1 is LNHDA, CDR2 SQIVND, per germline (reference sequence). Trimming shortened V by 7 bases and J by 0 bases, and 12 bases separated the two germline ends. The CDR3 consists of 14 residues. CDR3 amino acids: CASKAGDLNTEAFF. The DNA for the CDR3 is TGTGCCAGTAAAGCGGGGGATTTGAACACTGAAGCTTTCTTT. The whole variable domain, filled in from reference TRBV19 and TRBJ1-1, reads DGGITQSPKYLFRKEGQNVTLSCEQNLNHDAMYWYRQDPGQGLRLIYYSQIVNDFQKGDIAEGYSVSREKKESFPLTVTSAQKNPTAFYLCASKAGDLNTEAFFGQGTRLTVV.

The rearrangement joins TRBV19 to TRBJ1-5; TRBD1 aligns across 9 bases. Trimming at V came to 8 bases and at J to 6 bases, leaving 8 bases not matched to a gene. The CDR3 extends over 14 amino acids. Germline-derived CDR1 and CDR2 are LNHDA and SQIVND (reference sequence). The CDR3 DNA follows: TGTGCCAGTGGAACGGGACAGGGTCGTCAGCCCCAGCATTTT. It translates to CASGTGQGRQPQHF.

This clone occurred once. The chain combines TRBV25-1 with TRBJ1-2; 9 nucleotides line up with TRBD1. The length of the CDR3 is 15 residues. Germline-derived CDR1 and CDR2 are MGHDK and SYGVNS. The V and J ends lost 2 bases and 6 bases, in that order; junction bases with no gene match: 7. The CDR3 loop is CASSEPGTGYHGYTF. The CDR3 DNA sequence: TGTGCCAGCAGTGAACCCGGGACAGGGTATCATGGCTACACCTTC.

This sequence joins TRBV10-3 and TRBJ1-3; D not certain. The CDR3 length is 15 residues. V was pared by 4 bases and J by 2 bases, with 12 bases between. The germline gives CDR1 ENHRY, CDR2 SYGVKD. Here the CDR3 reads CAISAIVTAGNTIYF. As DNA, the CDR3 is TGTGCCATCAGTGCAATTGTTACAGCTGGAAACACCATATATTTT.

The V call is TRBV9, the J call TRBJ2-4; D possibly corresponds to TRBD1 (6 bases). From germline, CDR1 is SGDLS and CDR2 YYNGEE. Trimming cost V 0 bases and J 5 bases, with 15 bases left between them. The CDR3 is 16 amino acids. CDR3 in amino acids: CASSVASREGENIQYF. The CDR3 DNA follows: TGTGCCAGCAGCGTAGCCTCACGCGAGGGGGAAAACATTCAGTACTTC.

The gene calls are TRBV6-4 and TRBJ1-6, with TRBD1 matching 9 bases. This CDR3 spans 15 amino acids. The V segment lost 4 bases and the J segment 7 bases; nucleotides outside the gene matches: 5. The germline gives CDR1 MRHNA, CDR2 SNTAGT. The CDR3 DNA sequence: TGTGCCAGCAGTGGGGGAACAGGGGGCAATTCACCCCTCCACTTT. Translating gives CASSGGTGGNSPLHF.

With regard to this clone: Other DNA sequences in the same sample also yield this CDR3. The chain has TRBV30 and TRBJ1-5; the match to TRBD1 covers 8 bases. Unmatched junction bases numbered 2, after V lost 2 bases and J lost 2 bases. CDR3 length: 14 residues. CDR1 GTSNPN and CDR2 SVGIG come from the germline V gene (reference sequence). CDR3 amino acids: CAWSPGQGNQPQHF. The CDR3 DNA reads TGTGCCTGGAGTCCGGGACAGGGCAATCAGCCCCAGCATTTT.

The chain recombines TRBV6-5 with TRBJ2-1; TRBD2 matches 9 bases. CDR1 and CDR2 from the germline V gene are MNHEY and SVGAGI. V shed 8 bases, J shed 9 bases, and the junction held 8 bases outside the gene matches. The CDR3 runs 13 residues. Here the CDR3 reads CASAGGVGREQFF. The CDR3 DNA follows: TGTGCCAGCGCGGGGGGGGTTGGACGTGAGCAGTTCTTC.